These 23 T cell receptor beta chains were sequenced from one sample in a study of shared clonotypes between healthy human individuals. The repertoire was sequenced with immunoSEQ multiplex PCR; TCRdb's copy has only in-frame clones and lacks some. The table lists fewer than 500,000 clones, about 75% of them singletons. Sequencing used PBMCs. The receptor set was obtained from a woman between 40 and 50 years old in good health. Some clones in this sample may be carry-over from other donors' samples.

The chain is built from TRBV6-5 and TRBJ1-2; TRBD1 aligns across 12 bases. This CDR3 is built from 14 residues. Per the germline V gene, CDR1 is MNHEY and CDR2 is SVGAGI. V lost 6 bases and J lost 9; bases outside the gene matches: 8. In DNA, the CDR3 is TGTGCCAGCAGAGGGACAGGGGGCGTCCCTCGCTACACCTTC. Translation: CASRGTGGVPRYTF.

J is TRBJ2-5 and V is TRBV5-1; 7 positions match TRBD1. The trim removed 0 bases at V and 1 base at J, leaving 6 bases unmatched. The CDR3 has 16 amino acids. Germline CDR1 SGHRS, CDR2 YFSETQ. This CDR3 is CASSLGGQSTQETQYF. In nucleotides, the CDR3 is TGCGCCAGCAGCTTGGGGGGACAGTCCACCCAAGAGACCCAGTACTTC.

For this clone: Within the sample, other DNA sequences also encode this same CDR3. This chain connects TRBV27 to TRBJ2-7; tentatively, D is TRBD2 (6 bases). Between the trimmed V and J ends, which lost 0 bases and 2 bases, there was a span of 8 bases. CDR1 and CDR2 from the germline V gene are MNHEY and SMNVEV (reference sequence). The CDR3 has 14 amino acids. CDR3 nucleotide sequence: TGTGCCAGCAGTTTATCTAGCGGTACCTACGAGCAGTACTTC. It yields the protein CASSLSSGTYEQYF.

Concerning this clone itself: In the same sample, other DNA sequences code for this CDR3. In DNA, the CDR3 is TGCGCCAGCAGCACCGGACAGGGGGCTTACAATGAGCAGTTCTTC. It codes for CASSTGQGAYNEQFF. The chain combines TRBV5-1 with TRBJ2-1; 11 bases line up with TRBD1. The CDR3 has 15 amino acids. With V trimmed by 4 bases and J by 4 bases, 4 bases remained unmatched. Germline CDR1 reads SGHRS; CDR2 reads YFSETQ.

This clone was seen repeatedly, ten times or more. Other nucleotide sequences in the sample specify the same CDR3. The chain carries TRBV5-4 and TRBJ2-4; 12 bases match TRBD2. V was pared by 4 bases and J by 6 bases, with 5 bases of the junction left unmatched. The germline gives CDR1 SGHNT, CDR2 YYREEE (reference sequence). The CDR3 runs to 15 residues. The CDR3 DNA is TGTGCCAGCAGCCACCAGACTAGCGGGAGAAACATTCAGTACTTC. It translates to CASSHQTSGRNIQYF.

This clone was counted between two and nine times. The CDR3 region is CASLNGGRQSYTF. The CDR3, as DNA: TGTGCCAGCCTTAACGGAGGGAGGCAGAGCTACACCTTC. The chain joins TRBV28 to TRBJ1-2; D unresolved. The germline V and J ends were trimmed by 8 bases and 9 bases, with 19 bases remaining between them. CDR1 is MDHEN, CDR2 SYDVKM, per germline. This CDR3 comprises 13 residues.

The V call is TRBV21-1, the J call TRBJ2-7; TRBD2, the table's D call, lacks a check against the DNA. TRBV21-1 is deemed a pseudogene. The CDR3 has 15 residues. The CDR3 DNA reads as TGTGCCAGCAGCAGCTCGGCTAGCGCCAGCTACGAGCAGTACTTC. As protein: CASSSSASASYEQYF.

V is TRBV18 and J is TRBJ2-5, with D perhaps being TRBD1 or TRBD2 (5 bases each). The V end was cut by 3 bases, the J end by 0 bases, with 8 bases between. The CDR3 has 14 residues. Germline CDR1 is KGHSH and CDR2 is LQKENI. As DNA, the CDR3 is TGTGCCAGCTCACCCCTGGGGGACCAAGAGACCCAGTACTTC. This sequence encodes CASSPLGDQETQYF.

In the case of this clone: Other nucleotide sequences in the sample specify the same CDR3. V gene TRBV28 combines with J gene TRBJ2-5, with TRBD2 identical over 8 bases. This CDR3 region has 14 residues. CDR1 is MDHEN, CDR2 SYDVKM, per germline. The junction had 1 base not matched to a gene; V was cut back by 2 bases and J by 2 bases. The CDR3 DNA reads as TGTGCCAGCAGTTTAACTAGCGGACAAGAGACCCAGTACTTC. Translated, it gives CASSLTSGQETQYF.

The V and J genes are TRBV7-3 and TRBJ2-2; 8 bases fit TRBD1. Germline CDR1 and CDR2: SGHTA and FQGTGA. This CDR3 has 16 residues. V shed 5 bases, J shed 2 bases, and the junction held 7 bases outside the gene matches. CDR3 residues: CASSPRGQGNTGELFF. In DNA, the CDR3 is TGTGCCAGCAGCCCCAGGGGGCAGGGTAACACCGGGGAGCTGTTTTTT.

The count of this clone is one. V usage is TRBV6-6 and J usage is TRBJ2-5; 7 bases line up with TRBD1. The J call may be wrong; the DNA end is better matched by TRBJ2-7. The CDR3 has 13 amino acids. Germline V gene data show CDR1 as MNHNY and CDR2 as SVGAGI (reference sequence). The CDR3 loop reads CATTTGSYVEQYF. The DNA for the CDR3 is TGTGCCACCACGACAGGGTCCTACGTCGAGCAGTACTTC.

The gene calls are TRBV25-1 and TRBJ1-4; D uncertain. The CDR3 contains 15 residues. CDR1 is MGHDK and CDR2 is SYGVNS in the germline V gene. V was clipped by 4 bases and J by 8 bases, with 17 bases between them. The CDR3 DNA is TGTGCCAGCAGTGTATCTCGACACGGGAAGGAAAAACTGTTTTTT. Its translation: CASSVSRHGKEKLFF.

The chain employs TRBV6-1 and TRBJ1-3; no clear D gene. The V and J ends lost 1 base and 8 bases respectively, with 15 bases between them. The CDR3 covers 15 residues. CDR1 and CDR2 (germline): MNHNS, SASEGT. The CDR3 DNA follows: TGTGCCAGCAGTGAAGGTAACCTAACGCCCGACACCATATATTTT. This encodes CASSEGNLTPDTIYF.

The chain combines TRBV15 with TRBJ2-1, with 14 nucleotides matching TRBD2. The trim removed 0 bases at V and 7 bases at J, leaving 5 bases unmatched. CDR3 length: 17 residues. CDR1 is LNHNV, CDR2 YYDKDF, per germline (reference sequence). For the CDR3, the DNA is TGTGCCACCAGCAGAGATAAGGGACTAGCGGGAGATAATGAGCAGTTCTTC. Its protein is CATSRDKGLAGDNEQFF. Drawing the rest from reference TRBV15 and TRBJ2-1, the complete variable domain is DAMVIQNPRYQVTQFGKPVTLSCSQTLNHNVMYWYQQKSSQAPKLLFHYYDKDFNNEADTPDNFQSRRPNTSFCFLDIRSPGLGDTAMYLCATSRDKGLAGDNEQFFGPGTRLTVL.

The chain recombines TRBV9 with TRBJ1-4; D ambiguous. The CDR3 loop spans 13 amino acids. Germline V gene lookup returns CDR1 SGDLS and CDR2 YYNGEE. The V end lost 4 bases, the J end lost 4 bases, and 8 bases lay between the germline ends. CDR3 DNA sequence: TGTGCCAGCAGCCGATGGCTTAATGAAAAACTGTTTTTT. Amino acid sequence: CASSRWLNEKLFF. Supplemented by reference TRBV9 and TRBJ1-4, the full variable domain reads DSGVTQTPKHLITATGQRVTLRCSPRSGDLSVYWYQQSLDQGLQFLIQYYNGEERAKGNILERFSAQQFPDLHSELNLSSLELGDSALYFCASSRWLNEKLFFGSGTQLSVL.

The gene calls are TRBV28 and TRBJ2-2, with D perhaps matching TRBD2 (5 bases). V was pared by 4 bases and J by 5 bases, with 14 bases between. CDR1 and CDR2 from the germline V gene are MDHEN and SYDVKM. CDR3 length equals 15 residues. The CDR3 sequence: CASSSTRKVTGELFF. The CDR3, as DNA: TGTGCCAGCAGTTCCACTAGAAAAGTAACCGGGGAGCTGTTTTTT.

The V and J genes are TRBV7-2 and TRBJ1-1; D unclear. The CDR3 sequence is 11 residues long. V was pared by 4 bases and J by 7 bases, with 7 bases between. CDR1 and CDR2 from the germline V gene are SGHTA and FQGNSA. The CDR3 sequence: CASSSYYEAFF. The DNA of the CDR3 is TGTGCCAGCAGCTCCTATTATGAAGCTTTCTTT.

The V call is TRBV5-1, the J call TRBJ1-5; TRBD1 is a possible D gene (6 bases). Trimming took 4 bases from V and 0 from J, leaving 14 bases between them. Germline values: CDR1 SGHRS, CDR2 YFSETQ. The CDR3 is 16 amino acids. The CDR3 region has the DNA TGCGCCAGCAGCCTGTACCCAGGGGATAGCAATCAGCCCCAGCATTTT. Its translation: CASSLYPGDSNQPQHF.

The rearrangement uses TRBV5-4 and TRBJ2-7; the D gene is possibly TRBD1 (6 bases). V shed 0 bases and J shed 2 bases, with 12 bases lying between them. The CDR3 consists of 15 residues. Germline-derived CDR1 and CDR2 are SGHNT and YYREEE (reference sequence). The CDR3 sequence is CASSLAQQGAYEQYF. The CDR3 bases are TGTGCCAGCAGCTTGGCTCAACAGGGAGCCTACGAGCAGTACTTC. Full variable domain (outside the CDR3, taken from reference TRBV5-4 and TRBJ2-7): ETGVTQSPTHLIKTRGQQVTLRCSSQSGHNTVSWYQQALGQGPQFIFQYYREEENGRGNFPPRFSGLQFPNYSSELNVNALELDDSALYLCASSLAQQGAYEQYFGPGTRLTVT.

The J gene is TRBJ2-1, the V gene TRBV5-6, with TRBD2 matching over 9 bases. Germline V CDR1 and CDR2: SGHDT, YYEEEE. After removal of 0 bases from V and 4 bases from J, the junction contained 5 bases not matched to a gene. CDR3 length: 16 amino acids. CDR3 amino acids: CASSLERTSGYNEQFF. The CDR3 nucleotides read TGTGCCAGCAGCTTGGAGAGAACTAGCGGGTACAATGAGCAGTTCTTC.

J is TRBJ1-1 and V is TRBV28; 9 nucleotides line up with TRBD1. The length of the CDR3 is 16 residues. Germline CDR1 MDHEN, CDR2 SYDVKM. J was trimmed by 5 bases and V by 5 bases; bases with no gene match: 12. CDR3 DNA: TGTGCCAGCAGTACGGACAGGGGAGGGTCGAGAACTGAAGCTTTCTTT. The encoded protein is CASSTDRGGSRTEAFF.

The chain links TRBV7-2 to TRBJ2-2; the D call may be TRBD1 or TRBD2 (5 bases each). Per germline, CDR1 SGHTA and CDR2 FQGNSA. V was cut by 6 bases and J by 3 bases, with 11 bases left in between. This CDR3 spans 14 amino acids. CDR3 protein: CASRSGTDTGELFF. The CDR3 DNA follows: TGTGCCAGCAGGTCAGGGACGGACACCGGGGAGCTGTTTTTT.

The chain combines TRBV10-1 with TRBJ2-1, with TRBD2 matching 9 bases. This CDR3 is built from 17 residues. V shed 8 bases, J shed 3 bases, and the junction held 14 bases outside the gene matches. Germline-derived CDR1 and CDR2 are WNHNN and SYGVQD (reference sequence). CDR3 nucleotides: TGCGCCAGCGGAAGGGGCTCAACTAGCGGGCACTACAATGAGCAGTTCTTC. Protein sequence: CASGRGSTSGHYNEQFF.